Sequencing of this T cell receptor (beta chain) was carried out in a study of T cells after yellow fever vaccination. For the study at large: The authors prepared low-cell-number fractions using SMART-Seq v4 Ultra Low Input. General observations from the study: By day 5 rather than day 15, the secondary response had peaked, though it was weaker. Reappearing after the booster were most of the clones from primary vaccination (about 96% CD4, approximately 86% CD8).

They built TCR cDNA with 5'RACE template switching, a step that put in a universal primer site and UMIs. MiXCR was run by TCRdb on the 5' RACE reads, yielding one entry per CDR3 protein. The data contain around 600,000 distinct CDR3 sequences, roughly an eighth of them singletons. The sample holds a few counts of this clonotype. As yet, its antigen is unknown. This CDR3 comprises 15 residues. Germline CDR1 is SGHVS and CDR2 is FNYEAQ. V trimming: 4 bases; J trimming: 4 bases; junction bases outside the gene matches: 5. The TCR comes from a man aged 30-40 years who received the YFV17D yellow fever vaccine. Sequences were derived from PBMCs, sampled on the day of the yellow fever booster vaccination. This chain uses TRBV7-6 with TRBJ1-2; 11 bases map to TRBD1. The CDR3 DNA follows: TGTGCCAGCAGCTCCGGGACAGGGGGTGGCTATGGCTACACCTTC. This encodes CASSSGTGGGYGYTF.